One sample yielded the 32 T cell receptor beta chains listed below, sequenced in a study of cytomegalovirus exposure and HLA in healthy donors. Here immunoSEQ multiplex PCR was the method, and the copy in TCRdb shows in-frame clones only, minus some. The sample gives roughly 200,000 clones, about nine tenths of which show up once; around 7.2% is in the top ten. Source material: PBMCs. These receptors were taken from a man in his thirties or forties in good health and CMV-seropositive.

A single count supports this clone. The chain's CDR3 is CASSLNRDEQFF. DNA for the CDR3: TGTGCCAGCAGCTTAAATCGGGATGAGCAGTTCTTC. The rearrangement uses TRBV13 and TRBJ2-1; D call uncertain. The CDR3 is made up of 12 amino acids. The V gene's germline CDR1 is PRHDT and CDR2 FYEKMQ (reference sequence). V lost 2 bases and J lost 8, with 7 bases in between.

The V and J genes are TRBV4-3 and TRBJ1-4, with TRBD1 matching 8 bases. CDR3 length: 15 amino acids. V dropped 4 bases and J dropped 6; count of bases not matched to a gene: 7. The germline CDR1 and CDR2 sequences are LGHNA and YSLEER. The CDR3 coding sequence is TGCGCCAGCAGCCCTTTTCAGGGGGCGCATGAAAAACTGTTTTTT. This translates into CASSPFQGAHEKLFF.

The chain links TRBV9 to TRBJ2-2; TRBD1 matches 7 bases. After removal of 5 bases from V and 7 bases from J, the junction contained 5 bases not matched to a gene. The CDR3 is made up of 13 amino acids. Germline CDR1 reads SGDLS; CDR2 reads YYNGEE. The CDR3: CASRETGIGELFF. In DNA form, the CDR3 reads TGTGCCAGCAGAGAGACAGGGATCGGGGAGCTGTTTTTT. Filled out from reference TRBV9 and TRBJ2-2, the complete variable domain reads DSGVTQTPKHLITATGQRVTLRCSPRSGDLSVYWYQQSLDQGLQFLIQYYNGEERAKGNILERFSAQQFPDLHSELNLSSLELGDSALYFCASRETGIGELFFGEGSRLTVL.

This clone was counted once. The chain employs TRBV2 and TRBJ2-5; D is unclear. This CDR3 region has 14 residues. In germline, CDR1 is SNHLY, CDR2 FYNNEI. V was pared by 6 bases and J by 5 bases, with 16 bases between. The DNA of the CDR3 is TGTGCCAGCAGCGGTCGGAGAGAAGCCGAGACCCAGTACTTC. Amino acids: CASSGRREAETQYF.

The chain recombines TRBV7-2 with TRBJ2-3, with D possibly being TRBD2 (5 bases). Per the germline V gene, CDR1 is SGHTA and CDR2 is FQGNSA. This CDR3 contains 14 residues. The V gene lost 6 bases and the J gene lost 2 bases, with 12 bases spanning the gap. CDR3 coding DNA: TGTGCCAGCAGACCCCGGGGAGTCACAGATACGCAGTATTTT. It codes for CASRPRGVTDTQYF.

This clone was observed once. The V gene is TRBV4-2, the J gene TRBJ2-3; D is ambiguous. Trimming took off 1 base at V and 1 base at J, with 9 bases between the two ends. This CDR3 is built from 15 residues. Germline CDR1 and CDR2: LGHNA and YNFKEQ. CDR3 residues: CASSQAQSRTDTQYF. The CDR3 nucleotides are TGTGCCAGCAGCCAAGCCCAGTCTCGCACAGATACGCAGTATTTT.

This sequence joins TRBV5-8 and TRBJ2-7; D remains ambiguous. The CDR3 is made up of 15 amino acids. V dropped 4 bases and J dropped 3 bases, with 17 bases sitting between them. From germline, CDR1 is SGHTS and CDR2 YDEGEE. This CDR3 reads CASSKTDELDYEQYF. The CDR3 DNA follows: TGTGCCAGCAGCAAGACGGACGAACTCGACTACGAGCAGTACTTC. Together with reference TRBV5-8 and TRBJ2-7, the CDR3 gives the full variable domain: EAGVTQSPTHLIKTRGQQATLRCSPISGHTSVYWYQQALGLGLQFLLWYDEGEERNRGNFPPRFSGRQFPNYSSELNVNALELEDSALYLCASSKTDELDYEQYFGPGTRLTVT.

This chain joins TRBV7-2 and TRBJ2-2, with a weak D call TRBD1 (6 bases). This CDR3 spans 15 amino acids. Germline CDR1 reads SGHTA; CDR2 reads FQGNSA. The ends were cut back, 5 bases at V and 8 bases at J, with 18 bases in the middle. The CDR3 sequence: CASSRLATTGGELFF. CDR3 nucleotide sequence: TGTGCCAGCAGCCGCCTTGCCACTACAGGGGGGGAGCTGTTTTTT.

In the case of this clone: One end of the junction does not line up with germline, which may come from a read error. This chain connects TRBV5-4 to TRBJ2-7; D uncertain. The CDR3 contains 13 residues. Germline values: CDR1 SGHNT, CDR2 YYREEE (reference sequence). CDR3 nucleotide sequence: TGTGCCAGCAGTTTGGGGTTCTCCTACGAGCAGTACTTC. This gives the protein CASSLGFSYEQYF. The whole variable domain, filled in from reference TRBV5-4 and TRBJ2-7, reads ETGVTQSPTHLIKTRGQQVTLRCSSQSGHNTVSWYQQALGQGPQFIFQYYREEENGRGNFPPRFSGLQFPNYSSELNVNALELDDSALYLCASSLGFSYEQYFGPGTRLTVT.

The V and J genes are TRBV11-2 and TRBJ1-2; no definite D call. V was cut by 5 bases and J by 8 bases, with 15 bases left in between. The CDR3 sequence is 13 residues long. In germline, CDR1 is SGHAT, CDR2 FQNNGV. CDR3 sequence: CASSRAGSRGYTF. CDR3 in DNA: TGTGCCAGCAGCCGGGCGGGGAGCCGAGGCTACACCTTC. Drawing the rest from reference TRBV11-2 and TRBJ1-2, the complete variable domain is EAGVAQSPRYKIIEKRQSVAFWCNPISGHATLYWYQQILGQGPKLLIQFQNNGVVDDSQLPKDRFSAERLKGVDSTLKIQPAKLEDSAVYLCASSRAGSRGYTFGSGTRLTVV.

The chain carries TRBV5-6 and TRBJ2-1; D unresolved. Trimming removed 1 base at V and 8 bases at J, with 7 bases between. Germline CDR1 SGHDT, CDR2 YYEEEE. The CDR3 sequence is 12 residues long. In DNA form, the CDR3 reads TGTGCCAGCAGCTTGCGGTGGGATGAGCAGTTCTTC. Its translation: CASSLRWDEQFF.

In its sample, this clone was seen a few times. The CDR3 loop reads CASSQDKAGGGGYTF. As DNA, the CDR3 is TGCGCCAGCAGCCAAGATAAGGCGGGGGGCGGTGGCTACACCTTC. The rearrangement uses TRBV4-3 and TRBJ1-2; a possible D gene is TRBD1 (6 bases). CDR3 size: 15 residues. The V end was cut by 0 bases, the J end by 7 bases, with 15 bases between. Germline loops: CDR1 LGHNA, CDR2 YSLEER.

The V call is TRBV29-1, the J call TRBJ2-1; unclear D gene. V was pared by 2 bases and J by 6 bases, with 5 bases between. In germline, CDR1 is SQVTM, CDR2 ANQGSEA. The length of the CDR3 is 11 residues. The CDR3 reads CSVEWPNEQFF. The CDR3 coding sequence is TGCAGCGTTGAATGGCCCAATGAGCAGTTCTTC.

The chain joins TRBV6-5 to TRBJ1-2; 10 bases are shared with TRBD1. CDR1 is MNHEY and CDR2 is SVGAGI in the germline V gene. The CDR3 extends over 15 amino acids. The V gene end was trimmed by 2 bases and the J gene end by 4 bases; junction bases not matched to a gene: 4. In nucleotides, the CDR3 is TGTGCCAGCAGTTACGGGACAGGGGAGCCCTATGGCTACACCTTC. Protein product: CASSYGTGEPYGYTF.

In this sample, this clone turned up once. V is TRBV6-1 and J is TRBJ1-2; D gene ambiguous. CDR3 size: 14 residues. Germline lookup yields CDR1 MNHNS and CDR2 SASEGT. Trimming cost V 1 base and J 4 bases, with 10 bases left between them. The CDR3 DNA follows: TGTGCCAGCAGTGAAGGTGTCAGAGGCTATGGCTACACCTTC. This encodes CASSEGVRGYGYTF.

With respect to this clone: One junction end disagrees with the germline gene, perhaps due to a read error. V is TRBV7-9 and J is TRBJ1-5; a possible D gene is TRBD1 (6 bases). Germline CDR1 SEHNR, CDR2 FQNEAQ (reference sequence). The CDR3 totals 12 residues. The DNA for the CDR3 is TGTGCCACCAGCCAGGGGAATCAGCCCCAGCATTTT. Its translation: CATSQGNQPQHF.

The sample holds a few counts of this clone. The chain is built from TRBV5-1 and TRBJ1-2; D uncertain. With 5 bases removed from V and 8 bases from J, the gap between germline ends came to 10 bases. Germline V lookup: CDR1 SGHRS, CDR2 YFSETQ. CDR3 length: 11 residues. The CDR3 loop is CASRDEIGYTF. DNA of the CDR3: TGCGCCAGCAGGGACGAAATAGGCTACACCTTC.

CDR3 sequence: CASSRPWGIGNTIYF. The CDR3 region has the DNA TGCGCCAGCAGCCGCCCCTGGGGAATCGGAAACACCATATATTTT. The chain couples TRBV4-1 to TRBJ1-3; D call uncertain. The V end was cut by 4 bases, the J end by 4 bases, with 14 bases between. Germline V gene data show CDR1 as MGHRA and CDR2 as YSYEKL. This CDR3 is built from 15 residues.

V is TRBV2 and J is TRBJ1-4; D is unresolved. The CDR3 is made up of 15 amino acids. The V and J ends lost 11 bases and 6 bases respectively, with 22 bases between them. Per the germline V gene, CDR1 is SNHLY and CDR2 is FYNNEI. The CDR3 sequence is CAGKNDGATHEKLFF. DNA of the CDR3: TGTGCCGGAAAAAACGACGGAGCGACGCATGAAAAACTGTTTTTT.

In this sample, this clone turned up a few times. V usage is TRBV11-1 and J usage is TRBJ2-5; D possibly corresponds to TRBD2 (7 bases). CDR3 length: 13 residues. V was clipped by 6 bases and J by 7 bases, with 15 bases between them. Germline CDR1 is SGHAT and CDR2 is FQDESV (reference sequence). The CDR3 bases are TGTGCCAGCAGTCCGGGGGGCCCTCGGACCCAGTACTTC. This gives the protein CASSPGGPRTQYF. Variable domain in full (rest from reference TRBV11-1 and TRBJ2-5): EAEVAQSPRYKITEKSQAVAFWCDPISGHATLYWYRQILGQGPELLVQFQDESVVDDSQLPKDRFSAERLKGVDSTLKIQPAELGDSAMYLCASSPGGPRTQYFGPGTRLLVL.

This clone was detected many times. The chain carries TRBV7-6 and TRBJ2-7; unclear D gene. Germline CDR1 reads SGHVS; CDR2 reads FNYEAQ. The CDR3 runs 13 residues. Trimming took 1 base from V and 3 from J, leaving 7 bases between them. This CDR3 reads CASSLGAGYEQYF. The CDR3 coding sequence is TGTGCCAGCAGCTTAGGAGCAGGCTACGAGCAGTACTTC.

The chain couples TRBV7-3 to TRBJ2-5, with D tentatively TRBD1 or TRBD2 (5 bases each). The germline V and J ends were trimmed by 5 bases and 11 bases, with 15 bases remaining between them. CDR1 is SGHTA, CDR2 FQGTGA, per germline. The CDR3 runs to 12 residues. CDR3 sequence: CASSIPLGTQYF. CDR3 DNA: TGTGCCAGCAGCATCCCACTCGGGACGCAGTACTTC.

The table lists this clone with a count of one. The chain uses TRBV5-1 and TRBJ2-3; 7 bases agree with TRBD2. This CDR3 contains 15 residues. The J segment lost 3 bases and the V segment lost 1 base, leaving 5 bases of the junction unmatched. Germline CDR1 SGHRS, CDR2 YFSETQ. In nucleotides, the CDR3 is TGCGCCAGCAGCTTGTTTGGCGGGAGAACAGATACGCAGTATTTT. Amino acid sequence: CASSLFGGRTDTQYF.

There are a few counts of this clone. The rearrangement uses TRBV5-1 and TRBJ1-3; D uncertain. CDR1 is SGHRS and CDR2 is YFSETQ in the germline V gene. The ends were cut back, 4 bases at V and 0 bases at J, with 17 bases in the middle. The CDR3 totals 17 residues. CDR3 region: CASSPDFIQSSGNTIYF. The DNA of the CDR3 is TGCGCCAGCAGCCCGGACTTTATCCAAAGCTCTGGAAACACCATATATTTT. The variable domain in full, with the rest retrieved from reference TRBV5-1 and TRBJ1-3, is KAGVTQTPRYLIKTRGQQVTLSCSPISGHRSVSWYQQTPGQGLQFLFEYFSETQRNKGNFPGRFSGRQFSNSRSEMNVSTLELGDSALYLCASSPDFIQSSGNTIYFGEGSWLTVV.

V is TRBV15 and J is TRBJ2-2, with 10 bases lining up with TRBD2. CDR3 length equals 16 residues. Germline V lookup: CDR1 LNHNV, CDR2 YYDKDF (reference sequence). V shed 6 bases, J shed 5 bases, and the junction held 9 bases outside the gene matches. In DNA, the CDR3 is TGTGCCACCAGAAGGTTAGCGGGAGGATTTACCGGGGAGCTGTTTTTT. Its protein is CATRRLAGGFTGELFF.

The CDR3 DNA reads as TGTGCCAGCAGTTTTGAGCGGGACACAGATACGCAGTATTTT. Translating gives CASSFERDTDTQYF. The chain is built from TRBV28 and TRBJ2-3, with 7 bases that match TRBD2. V gave up 3 bases and J gave up 2 bases; unmatched junction bases: 2. The CDR3 loop spans 14 amino acids. CDR1 is MDHEN, CDR2 SYDVKM, per germline.

This chain uses TRBV5-1 with TRBJ1-1, with D possibly being TRBD1 (6 bases). Between the trimmed V and J ends, which lost 5 bases and 3 bases, there was a span of 14 bases. This CDR3 is built from 14 residues. The germline V gene has CDR1 SGHRS and CDR2 YFSETQ. The DNA of the CDR3 is TGCGCCAGCAGAACGGGGGGCGGGCACACTGAAGCTTTCTTT. Its translation: CASRTGGGHTEAFF.

The chain links TRBV4-1 to TRBJ1-2; 9 nucleotides match TRBD1. Losses at the gene ends were 4 bases for V and 4 bases for J; bases not matched to a gene: 4. CDR3 size: 14 residues. The germline CDR1 and CDR2 sequences are MGHRA and YSYEKL. The CDR3 DNA is TGCGCCAGCAGCCCACAACAGGGGGCCTATGGCTACACCTTC. Translating gives CASSPQQGAYGYTF.

The chain employs TRBV4-3 and TRBJ2-7, with 9 bases fitting TRBD2. The V and J ends lost 0 bases and 5 bases, in that order; junction bases with no gene match: 5. CDR3 length: 15 amino acids. Germline-derived CDR1 and CDR2 are LGHNA and YSLEER. The CDR3 reads CASSQDAGGQDEQYF. CDR3 nucleotides: TGCGCCAGCAGCCAAGATGCGGGGGGGCAGGACGAGCAGTACTTC.

The rearrangement joins TRBV15 to TRBJ2-1, with D perhaps matching TRBD2 (6 bases). V shed 5 bases and J shed 5 bases, with 19 bases lying between them. CDR3 size: 16 residues. CDR1 is LNHNV, CDR2 YYDKDF, per germline (reference sequence). This CDR3 reads CATSLPGLARHNEQFF. DNA for the CDR3: TGTGCCACCAGCCTCCCGGGGCTAGCGCGTCACAATGAGCAGTTCTTC. Drawing the rest from reference TRBV15 and TRBJ2-1, the complete variable domain is DAMVIQNPRYQVTQFGKPVTLSCSQTLNHNVMYWYQQKSSQAPKLLFHYYDKDFNNEADTPDNFQSRRPNTSFCFLDIRSPGLGDTAMYLCATSLPGLARHNEQFFGPGTRLTVL.

The chain couples TRBV28 to TRBJ1-5; D unclear. V was clipped by 1 base and J by 4 bases, with 8 bases between them. The CDR3 is 14 residues long. The germline CDR1 and CDR2 sequences are MDHEN and SYDVKM. The CDR3 loop is CASSLYVDNQPQHF. CDR3 nucleotide sequence: TGTGCCAGCAGTTTATATGTAGATAATCAGCCCCAGCATTTT. The full variable domain, its missing parts supplied by reference TRBV28 and TRBJ1-5, is DVKVTQSSRYLVKRTGEKVFLECVQDMDHENMFWYRQDPGLGLRLIYFSYDVKMKEKGDIPEGYSVSREKKERFSLILESASTNQTSMYLCASSLYVDNQPQHFGDGTRLSIL.

This chain joins TRBV5-1 and TRBJ1-2, with TRBD1 matching over 8 bases. Trimming removed 3 bases from V and 5 bases from J; junction bases left unmatched: 3. The CDR3 loop spans 13 amino acids. Germline V gives CDR1 SGHRS, CDR2 YFSETQ. The CDR3 DNA is TGCGCCAGCAGCTCGGGACAGGATTATGGCTACACCTTC. Its translation: CASSSGQDYGYTF.